This T cell receptor (beta chain) was sequenced for a study of beta chain features in type 1 diabetes. Germline V gene sequence: CDR1 DFQATT, CDR2 SNEGSKA (reference sequence). The CDR3 is 11 residues long. Trimming took 6 bases from V and 7 from J, leaving 11 bases between them. The whole isolated RNA underwent reverse transcription, so sequencing captured expressed TCRB transcripts. Mean read depth for naive, central memory and regulatory T cell samples was approximately 3.57 million reads. Only in-frame clones appear in the TCRdb table, and some are missing; sequencing was by immunoSEQ multiplex PCR. Of over 120,000 clones in the sample, about 10% were seen once. Each of the sorted populations had a purity greater than 95%.

The sequence was collected from a man aged 18 to 29 in good health. Material for sequencing was naive CD4+ T cells from blood. The genes are TRBV20-1 and TRBJ2-3, with a possible D match to TRBD2 (5 bases). In DNA form, the CDR3 reads TGCAGTGCGTGGACTTCCAATACGCAGTATTTT. Translated, it gives CSAWTSNTQYF.